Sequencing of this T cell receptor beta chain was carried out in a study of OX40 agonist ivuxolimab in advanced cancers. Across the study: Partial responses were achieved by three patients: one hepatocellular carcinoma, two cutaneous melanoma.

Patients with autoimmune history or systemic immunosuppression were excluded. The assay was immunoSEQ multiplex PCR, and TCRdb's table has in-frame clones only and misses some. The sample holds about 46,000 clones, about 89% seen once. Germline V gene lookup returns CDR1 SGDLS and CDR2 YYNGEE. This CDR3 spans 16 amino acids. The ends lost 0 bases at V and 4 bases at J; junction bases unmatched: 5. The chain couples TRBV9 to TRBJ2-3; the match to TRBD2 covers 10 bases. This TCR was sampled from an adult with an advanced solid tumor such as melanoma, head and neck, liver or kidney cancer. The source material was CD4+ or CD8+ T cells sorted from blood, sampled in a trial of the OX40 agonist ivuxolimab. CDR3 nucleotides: TGTGCCAGCAGCGTAGGTCTAGCGGGAGTTTCAGATACGCAGTATTTT. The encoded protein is CASSVGLAGVSDTQYF.